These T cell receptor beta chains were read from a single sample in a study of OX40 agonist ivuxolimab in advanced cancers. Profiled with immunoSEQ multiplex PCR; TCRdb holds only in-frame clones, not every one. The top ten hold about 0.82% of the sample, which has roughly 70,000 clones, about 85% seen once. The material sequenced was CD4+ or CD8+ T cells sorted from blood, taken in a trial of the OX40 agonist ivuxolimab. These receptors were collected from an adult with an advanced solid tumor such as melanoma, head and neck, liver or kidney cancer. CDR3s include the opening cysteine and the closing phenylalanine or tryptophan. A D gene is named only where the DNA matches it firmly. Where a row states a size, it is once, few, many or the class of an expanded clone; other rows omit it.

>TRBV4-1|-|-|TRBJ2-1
CASSHGRYNEQFF
TGCGCCAGCAGTCACGGGCGTTACAATGAGCAGTTCTTC
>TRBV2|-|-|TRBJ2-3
CASLGEGVGPDTQYF
TGTGCCAGCCTCGGGGAGGGGGTGGGTCCAGATACGCAGTATTTT
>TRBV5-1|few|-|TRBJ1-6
CASSPEGLSSPLHF
TGCGCCAGCAGCCCGGAAGGGTTGAGTTCACCCCTCCACTTT
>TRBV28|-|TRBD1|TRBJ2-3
CATVDRDKGDTQYF
TGTGCCACCGTGGACAGGGATAAAGGAGATACGCAGTATTTT
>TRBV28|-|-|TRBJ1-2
CASSPPANYGYTF
TGTGCCAGCAGTCCCCCCGCCAACTATGGCTACACCTTC
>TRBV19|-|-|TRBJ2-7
CASSIGSHYEQYF
TGTGCCAGTAGTATAGGCAGTCACTACGAGCAGTACTTC
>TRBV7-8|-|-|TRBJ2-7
CASSSQDTRYEQYF
TGTGCCAGCAGCTCACAGGATACCCGCTACGAGCAGTACTTC
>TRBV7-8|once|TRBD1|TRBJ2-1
CASSTRQKSSTGGSYNEQFF
TGTGCCAGCAGCACCCGTCAAAAAAGCTCGACAGGGGGCTCCTACAATGAGCAGTTCTTC
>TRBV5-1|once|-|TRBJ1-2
CASSLGGGSGYGYTF
TGCGCCAGCAGCTTGGGTGGGGGGAGCGGCTATGGCTACACCTTC
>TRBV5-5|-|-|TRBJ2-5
CASSLDGHGSETQYF
TGTGCCAGCAGCTTGGATGGACACGGGAGTGAGACCCAGTACTTC
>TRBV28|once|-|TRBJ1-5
CASSQTDQPQHF
TGTGCCAGCAGCCAGACAGATCAGCCCCAGCATTTT
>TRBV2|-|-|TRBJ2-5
CASGDPTRETQYF
TGTGCCAGCGGAGACCCAACGAGAGAGACCCAGTACTTC
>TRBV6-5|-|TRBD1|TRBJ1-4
CASSYATGNHEKLFF
TGTGCCAGCAGTTACGCGACAGGGAATCATGAAAAACTGTTTTTT
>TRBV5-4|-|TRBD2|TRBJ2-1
CASSLGTSGNEQFF
TGTGCCAGCAGCTTGGGGACTAGCGGCAATGAGCAGTTCTTC
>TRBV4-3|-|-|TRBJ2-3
CASSQDLTRASTDTQYF
TGCGCCAGCAGCCAAGATCTCACTAGAGCTAGCACAGATACGCAGTATTTT
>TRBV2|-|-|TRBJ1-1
CASSVGRGGTEAFF
TGTGCCAGCAGTGTAGGCAGGGGAGGCACTGAAGCTTTCTTT
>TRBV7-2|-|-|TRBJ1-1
CASWAVQPGTEAFF
TGTGCCAGCTGGGCTGTACAACCGGGCACTGAAGCTTTCTTT
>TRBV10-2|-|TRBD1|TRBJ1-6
CASSESLASGGKGTLHF
TGCGCCAGCAGTGAGTCGTTAGCATCAGGGGGCAAGGGTACCCTCCACTTT
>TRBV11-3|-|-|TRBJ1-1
CASSLVSSWAGATEAFF
TGTGCCAGCAGCTTGGTTTCTTCGTGGGCAGGGGCCACTGAAGCTTTCTTT
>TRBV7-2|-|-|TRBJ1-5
CASSINTNQPQHF
TGTGCCAGCAGCATAAATACAAATCAGCCCCAGCATTTT
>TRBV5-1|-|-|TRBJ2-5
CASSSRFQETQYF
TGCGCCAGCAGCTCACGCTTTCAAGAGACCCAGTACTTC
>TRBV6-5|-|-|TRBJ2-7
CASTPDSSYEQYF
TGTGCCAGCACCCCGGACAGCTCCTACGAGCAGTACTTC
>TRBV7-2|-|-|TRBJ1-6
CASSPPNPPLHF
TGTGCCAGCAGTCCCCCTAATCCACCCCTCCACTTT
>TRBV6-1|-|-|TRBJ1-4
CASTFSRLPGSQLFF
TGTGCCAGCACCTTTAGTCGGCTTCCAGGAAGCCAACTGTTTTTT
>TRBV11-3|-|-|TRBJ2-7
CASSLVGRTHYEQYF
TGTGCCAGCAGCTTAGTTGGCAGGACTCACTACGAGCAGTACTTC
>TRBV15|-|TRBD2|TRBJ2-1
CATSRDRLAGAQFF
TGTGCCACCAGCAGAGATAGGCTAGCGGGGGCCCAGTTCTTC
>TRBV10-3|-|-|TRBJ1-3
CAISEWEWEAGNTIYF
TGTGCCATCAGTGAGTGGGAGTGGGAGGCTGGAAACACCATATATTTT
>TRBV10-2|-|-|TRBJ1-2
CASRADYGYTF
TGCGCCAGCAGGGCAGACTATGGCTACACCTTC